This T cell receptor (beta chain) stems from a study of cytomegalovirus exposure and HLA in healthy donors. The overall study: A preliminary data release comprised approximately 85 million unique TCRs obtained from HLA-typed donors.

For this clone: Its matching antigen is unknown.

Primers included in the PCR were 60 Vbeta and 13 Jbeta primers. Repertoires were generated with immunoSEQ multiplex PCR, while TCRdb's copy carries only in-frame clones and drops some. The sample includes about 170,000 clones, approximately 80% seen only once; the top ten take approximately 6.8%. General study findings and limits: For cytomegalovirus status, the classifier reportedly gave diagnoses with high specificity and sensitivity. Productive status was seen about 87% or about 30% of the time for most TCR beta V segments in an earlier analysis. Cytomegalovirus-associated TCR beta chains were listed, numbering roughly 150.

Trimming at V came to 6 bases and at J to 3 bases, leaving 16 bases not matched to a gene. The CDR3 covers 17 residues. The V gene's germline CDR1 is SGHDT and CDR2 YYEEEE. The chain links TRBV5-6 to TRBJ1-1, with TRBD1 identical over 8 bases. The receptor was isolated from a man aged 30-40 years in good health and CMV-seropositive. Sequencing input: PBMCs. The DNA for the CDR3 is TGTGCCAGCACGTCGAGTCTCAGGGGGCGAGCGGACACTGAAGCTTTCTTT. It translates to CASTSSLRGRADTEAFF.